The 10 T cell receptor beta chains reported below all come from one sample, sequenced in a study of OX40 agonist ivuxolimab in advanced cancers. The protocol was immunoSEQ multiplex PCR, while the TCRdb copy is restricted to in-frame clones and leaves out a portion. The sample records some 75,000 clones, approximately 83% being singletons. Sequenced material: CD4+ or CD8+ T cells sorted from blood, taken in a trial of the OX40 agonist ivuxolimab. The source of these receptors is an adult with an advanced solid tumor such as melanoma, head and neck, liver or kidney cancer.

V usage is TRBV7-2 and J usage is TRBJ2-3; D ambiguous. Germline V gene lookup returns CDR1 SGHTA and CDR2 FQGNSA. This CDR3 has 12 residues. V lost 1 base to trimming and J lost 4 bases, with 3 bases between them. Here the CDR3 reads CASSLVPDTQYF. The DNA for the CDR3 is TGTGCCAGCAGCTTAGTCCCAGATACGCAGTATTTT.

The J gene is TRBJ2-3, the V gene TRBV5-6, with 14 nucleotides matching TRBD2. Germline trimming cut 1 base from V and 7 bases from J; bases unmatched to any gene: 5. The CDR3 consists of 16 residues. Looked up from germline, CDR1 is SGHDT and CDR2 is YYEEEE. The CDR3 coding sequence is TGTGCCAGCAGCTTGAGCGGGACTAGCGGGAGATATACGCAGTATTTT. Residues: CASSLSGTSGRYTQYF. Full variable domain (outside the CDR3, taken from reference TRBV5-6 and TRBJ2-3): DAGVTQSPTHLIKTRGQQVTLRCSPKSGHDTVSWYQQALGQGPQFIFQYYEEEERQRGNFPDRFSGHQFPNYSSELNVNALLLGDSALYLCASSLSGTSGRYTQYFGPGTRLTVL.

The chain recombines TRBV7-2 with TRBJ2-1; the D gene could be TRBD1 or TRBD2 (7 bases each). V lost 2 bases and J lost 8, with 16 bases in between. The CDR3 contains 15 residues. Germline CDR1 is SGHTA and CDR2 is FQGNSA. CDR3 coding DNA: TGTGCCAGCAGCTTAAGGGCCCAGGGGGGGGATGAGCAGTTCTTC. Translated: CASSLRAQGGDEQFF.

V is TRBV11-2 and J is TRBJ2-7; 7 bases line up with TRBD1. The junction had 4 bases not matched to a gene; V was cut back by 6 bases and J by 2 bases. CDR1 is SGHAT, CDR2 FQNNGV, per germline. This CDR3 is 13 amino acids long. CDR3 sequence (DNA): TGTGCCAGCAGAGAGACAGGGCCCTACGAGCAGTACTTC. This translates into CASRETGPYEQYF.

This chain connects TRBV30 to TRBJ1-3; no clear D. The CDR3 covers 14 residues. Germline CDR1 reads GTSNPN; CDR2 reads SVGIG (reference sequence). Trimming shortened V by 3 bases and J by 8 bases, and 17 bases separated the two germline ends. Written as DNA, the CDR3 is TGTGCCTGGAGCGCACGGTCTCTCGGAGACACCATATATTTT. This translates into CAWSARSLGDTIYF.

This clone turned up a few times. One end of the junction is discordant with germline, which a read error may explain. The V and J genes are TRBV30 and TRBJ2-5; D is unclear. The germline CDR1 and CDR2 sequences are GTSNPN and SVGIG (reference sequence). The CDR3 is 14 residues long. The CDR3 here is CAWNGVVVQGTQYF. CDR3 nucleotide sequence: TGTGCCTGGAATGGAGTGGTGGTCCAAGGGACCCAGTACTTC.

The chain links TRBV6-1 to TRBJ1-3; D is unresolved. Trimming took off 10 bases at V and 0 bases at J, with 16 bases between the two ends. Germline V CDR1 and CDR2: MNHNS, SASEGT. The CDR3 has 15 amino acids. The CDR3: CATFPYAASGNTIYF. The CDR3 DNA reads as TGTGCCACCTTCCCATACGCTGCCTCTGGAAACACCATATATTTT.

The chain couples TRBV28 to TRBJ1-2, with D perhaps matching TRBD1 (6 bases). This CDR3 region has 15 residues. Germline loops: CDR1 MDHEN, CDR2 SYDVKM. V lost 6 bases and J 2 bases, leaving 16 bases between the germline ends. The DNA of the CDR3 is TGTGCCAGCAGGTCTCAGGGGAAGGGAAACTATGGCTACACCTTC. Protein product: CASRSQGKGNYGYTF.

This sequence joins TRBV19 and TRBJ1-3, with 7 positions matching TRBD1. The CDR3 runs to 13 residues. The germline gives CDR1 LNHDA, CDR2 SQIVND (reference sequence). V trimming: 9 bases; J trimming: 2 bases; junction bases outside the gene matches: 4. The CDR3 DNA reads TGTGCCAGCAACGACAGGGCTGGAAACACCATATATTTT. Its translation: CASNDRAGNTIYF.

The chain carries TRBV7-6 and TRBJ2-3, with D unresolved. This CDR3 has 14 amino acids. Germline loops: CDR1 SGHVS, CDR2 FNYEAQ. V shed 1 base and J shed 2 bases, with 7 bases lying between them. In nucleotides, the CDR3 is TGTGCCAGCAGCTTAGACCGGGCCACAGATACGCAGTATTTT. Translating it yields CASSLDRATDTQYF.